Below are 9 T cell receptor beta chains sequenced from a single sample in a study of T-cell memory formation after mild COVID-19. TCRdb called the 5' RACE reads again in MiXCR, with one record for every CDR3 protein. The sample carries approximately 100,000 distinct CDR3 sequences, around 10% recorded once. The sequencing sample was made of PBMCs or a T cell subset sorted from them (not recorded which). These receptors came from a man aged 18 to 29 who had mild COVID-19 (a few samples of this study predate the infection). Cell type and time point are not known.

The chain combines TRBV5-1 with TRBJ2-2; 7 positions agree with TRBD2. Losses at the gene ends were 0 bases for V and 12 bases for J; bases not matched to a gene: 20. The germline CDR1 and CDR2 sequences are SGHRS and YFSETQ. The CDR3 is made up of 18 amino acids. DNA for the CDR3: TGCGCCAGCAGCTTGGGGCTAGCGGAAGCCCTCGGCACTTCGCAGCTGTTTTTT. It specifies CASSLGLAEALGTSQLFF. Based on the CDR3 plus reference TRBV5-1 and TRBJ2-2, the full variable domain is KAGVTQTPRYLIKTRGQQVTLSCSPISGHRSVSWYQQTPGQGLQFLFEYFSETQRNKGNFPGRFSGRQFSNSRSEMNVSTLELGDSALYLCASSLGLAEALGTSQLFFGEGSRLTVL.

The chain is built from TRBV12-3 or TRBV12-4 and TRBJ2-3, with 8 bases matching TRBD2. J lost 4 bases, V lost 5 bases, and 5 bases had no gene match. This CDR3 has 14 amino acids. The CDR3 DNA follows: TGTGCCAGCAGTCCGGGAGGGAGCGCAGATACGCAGTATTTT. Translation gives CASSPGGSADTQYF.

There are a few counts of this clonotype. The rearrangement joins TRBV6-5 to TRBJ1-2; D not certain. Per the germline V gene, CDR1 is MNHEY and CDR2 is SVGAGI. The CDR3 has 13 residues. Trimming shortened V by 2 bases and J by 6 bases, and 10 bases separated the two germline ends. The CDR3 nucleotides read TGTGCCAGCAGTTACGGCTCCGGGAATGGCTACACCTTC. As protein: CASSYGSGNGYTF.

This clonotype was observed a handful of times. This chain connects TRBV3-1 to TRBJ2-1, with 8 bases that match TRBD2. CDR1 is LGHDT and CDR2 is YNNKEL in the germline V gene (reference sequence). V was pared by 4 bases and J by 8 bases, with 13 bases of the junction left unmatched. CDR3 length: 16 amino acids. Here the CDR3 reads CASSPRTVGGGYEQFF. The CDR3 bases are TGTGCCAGCAGCCCCAGAACGGTCGGGGGGGGTTATGAGCAGTTCTTC.

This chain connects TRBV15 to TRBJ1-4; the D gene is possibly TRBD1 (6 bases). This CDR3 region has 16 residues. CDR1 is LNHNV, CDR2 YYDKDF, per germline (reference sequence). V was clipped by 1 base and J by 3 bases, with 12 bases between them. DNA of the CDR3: TGTGCCACCAGCAGAGGGGGGGGCGCGGCTAATGAAAAACTGTTTTTT. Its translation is CATSRGGGAANEKLFF.

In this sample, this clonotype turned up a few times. The CDR3 sequence: CSGDGGTDTQYF. CDR3 sequence (DNA): TGCTCCGGGGACGGGGGCACAGATACGCAGTATTTT. The chain recombines TRBV29-1 with TRBJ2-3; D possibly uses TRBD1 or TRBD2 (5 bases each). CDR3 length: 12 residues. The germline CDR1 and CDR2 sequences are SQVTM and ANQGSEA.

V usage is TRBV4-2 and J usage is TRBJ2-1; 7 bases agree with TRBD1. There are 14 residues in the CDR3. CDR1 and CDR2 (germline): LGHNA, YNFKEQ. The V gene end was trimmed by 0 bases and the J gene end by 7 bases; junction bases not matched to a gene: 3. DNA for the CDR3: TGTGCCAGCAGCCAAGATCGACAGGGAAATGAGCAGTTCTTC. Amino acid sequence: CASSQDRQGNEQFF.

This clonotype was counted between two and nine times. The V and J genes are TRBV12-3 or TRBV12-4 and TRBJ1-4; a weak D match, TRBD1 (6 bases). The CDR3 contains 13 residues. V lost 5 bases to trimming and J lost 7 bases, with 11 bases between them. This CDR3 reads CASSPGGFEKLFF. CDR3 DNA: TGTGCCAGCAGTCCCGGGGGCTTTGAAAAACTGTTTTTT.

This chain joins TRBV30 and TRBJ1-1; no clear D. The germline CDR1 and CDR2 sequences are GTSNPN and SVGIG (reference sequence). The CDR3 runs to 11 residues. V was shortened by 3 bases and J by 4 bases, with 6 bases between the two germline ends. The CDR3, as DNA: TGTGCCTGGAGGAGAGGCACTGAAGCTTTCTTT. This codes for CAWRRGTEAFF.